The 27 T cell receptor beta chains below come from one sample, sequenced in a study of T cell responses to AZD1222 COVID-19 vaccine. Profiled with immunoSEQ multiplex PCR; TCRdb holds only in-frame clones, not every one. The sample has fewer than 130,000 clones; roughly 87% are singletons. The material sequenced was peripheral blood, taken 28 days after the second AZD1222 dose. The receptors originated from an adult who received the AZD1222 COVID-19 vaccine.

CDR3 region: CASSPTQGTITEAFF. The CDR3 DNA sequence: TGTGCCAGCTCACCAACCCAGGGGACTATCACTGAAGCTTTCTTT. The chain links TRBV18 to TRBJ1-1, with D maybe TRBD1 (6 bases). The V gene lost 2 bases and the J gene lost 4 bases, with 14 bases spanning the gap. Looked up from germline, CDR1 is KGHSH and CDR2 is LQKENI. This CDR3 region has 15 residues.

J is TRBJ2-7 and V is TRBV4-1; D assignment may be TRBD1 or TRBD2 (5 bases each). Trimming shortened V by 3 bases and J by 3 bases, and 15 bases separated the two germline ends. The germline gives CDR1 MGHRA, CDR2 YSYEKL. The CDR3 extends over 15 amino acids. The CDR3 loop reads CASSHPGTANYEQYF. The CDR3 region has the DNA TGCGCCAGCAGCCACCCCGGGACGGCTAACTACGAGCAGTACTTC.

This chain joins TRBV4-1 and TRBJ1-2; TRBD1 might be the D (5 bases). Germline V gene lookup returns CDR1 MGHRA and CDR2 YSYEKL. V lost 0 bases and J lost 4, with 12 bases in between. The CDR3 runs to 15 residues. The CDR3 sequence: CASSQDQGAVYGYTF. CDR3 coding DNA: TGCGCCAGCAGCCAAGATCAAGGGGCAGTCTATGGCTACACCTTC.

This chain links TRBV7-9 with TRBJ2-5, with D possibly being TRBD2 (6 bases). The germline V gene has CDR1 SEHNR and CDR2 FQNEAQ (reference sequence). The CDR3 has 15 residues. V was cut by 3 bases and J by 5 bases, with 16 bases left in between. The DNA for the CDR3 is TGTGCCAGCAGCTTGGCGGGAACCGCGAGGGAGACCCAGTACTTC. It yields the protein CASSLAGTARETQYF.

This sequence joins TRBV6-1 and TRBJ1-4, with D possibly matching TRBD1 (5 bases). Trimming removed 0 bases at V and 7 bases at J, with 18 bases between. Germline V gene lookup returns CDR1 MNHNS and CDR2 SASEGT. This CDR3 has 17 amino acids. DNA for the CDR3: TGTGCCAGCAGTGAAGCGCATCCCAACAGGCTTGGTGAAAAACTGTTTTTT. This gives the protein CASSEAHPNRLGEKLFF.

This clone was seen only once. The V call is TRBV3-1 (or the pseudogene TRBV3-2), the J call TRBJ2-2; 9 positions match TRBD1. The germline V gene has CDR1 LGHDT and CDR2 YNNKEL (reference sequence). The CDR3 is 16 amino acids. J lost 3 bases, V lost 3 bases, and 5 bases had no gene match. For the CDR3, the DNA is TGTGCCAGCAGCCAGACAGGGGGACTCGACACCGGGGAGCTGTTTTTT. This encodes CASSQTGGLDTGELFF.

The chain links TRBV28 to TRBJ2-7; 8 bases fit TRBD2. This CDR3 is 14 amino acids long. The V and J ends lost 5 bases and 2 bases, in that order; junction bases with no gene match: 5. CDR1 is MDHEN and CDR2 is SYDVKM in the germline V gene. The CDR3 nucleotides read TGTGCCAGCAGTCTTACTAGCGGAACCTACGAGCAGTACTTC. This codes for CASSLTSGTYEQYF.

The chain uses TRBV7-2 and TRBJ2-2; 9 bases map to TRBD2. Germline V gives CDR1 SGHTA, CDR2 FQGNSA. CDR3 size: 18 residues. The V gene end was trimmed by 0 bases and the J gene end by 0 bases; junction bases not matched to a gene: 5. CDR3 DNA: TGTGCCAGCAGCTTAGCTAGCGGGAGACCTCCGAACACCGGGGAGCTGTTTTTT. Encoded protein: CASSLASGRPPNTGELFF.

The J gene is TRBJ1-4, the V gene TRBV7-9; D ambiguous. Deletions cut 5 bases from V and 5 bases from J, with 21 bases between. CDR3 size: 17 residues. CDR1 is SEHNR, CDR2 FQNEAQ, per germline (reference sequence). The CDR3 DNA is TGTGCCAGCAGCCCCCCCTTGTCGCGGGGTTCGAATGAAAAACTGTTTTTT. Translated: CASSPPLSRGSNEKLFF.

The chain links TRBV19 to TRBJ2-2; D remains ambiguous. Per germline, CDR1 LNHDA and CDR2 SQIVND (reference sequence). V dropped 5 bases and J dropped 5 bases, with 12 bases sitting between them. This CDR3 comprises 14 residues. CDR3 in DNA: TGTGCCAGTAGTTATGGATTAGCTACCGGGGAGCTGTTTTTT. It codes for CASSYGLATGELFF.

The chain couples TRBV5-6 to TRBJ2-1, with D possibly matching TRBD2 (6 bases). Trimming took off 4 bases at V and 3 bases at J, with 20 bases between the two ends. Germline CDR1 is SGHDT and CDR2 is YYEEEE. The CDR3 contains 17 residues. The CDR3 coding sequence is TGTGCCAGCAGCCGGGGAGGCGCCAGCCGATACTACAATGAGCAGTTCTTC. It specifies CASSRGGASRYYNEQFF.

V gene TRBV10-3 combines with J gene TRBJ2-2; 14 bases agree with TRBD2. This CDR3 is built from 17 residues. J gave up 2 bases and V 8 bases, and 7 bases lay outside the gene matches. CDR1 and CDR2 (germline): ENHRY, SYGVKD. In DNA, the CDR3 is TGTGCCATCGGAAAGACTAGCGGGAGGGACAACACCGGGGAGCTGTTTTTT. Protein product: CAIGKTSGRDNTGELFF.

The chain employs TRBV18 and TRBJ1-1; unclear D gene. Per the germline V gene, CDR1 is KGHSH and CDR2 is LQKENI. V gave up 2 bases and J gave up 7 bases, with 8 bases separating them. CDR3 size: 12 residues. This CDR3 reads CASSPTTGEAFF. The DNA of the CDR3 is TGTGCCAGCTCACCAACCACGGGTGAAGCTTTCTTT.

This clone appeared a few times. This CDR3 reads CASSSWRGEGADTQYF. CDR3 DNA: TGTGCCAGCAGCTCGTGGCGGGGGGAGGGGGCAGATACGCAGTATTTT. The J gene is TRBJ2-3, the V gene TRBV7-9; 8 nucleotides align to TRBD2. Germline V gene lookup returns CDR1 SEHNR and CDR2 FQNEAQ (reference sequence). With V trimmed by 4 bases and J by 4 bases, 10 bases remained unmatched. The CDR3 extends over 16 amino acids.

The genes are TRBV5-1 and TRBJ1-1, with unresolved D. The length of the CDR3 is 13 residues. Trimming shortened V by 0 bases and J by 4 bases, and 7 bases separated the two germline ends. Per the germline V gene, CDR1 is SGHRS and CDR2 is YFSETQ. This chain's CDR3 is CASSLGTATEAFF. CDR3 nucleotide sequence: TGCGCCAGCAGCTTGGGTACAGCCACTGAAGCTTTCTTT.

Written as DNA, the CDR3 is TGTGCCAGCAGCTTATTGGTGGGGCAGTTCTTC. This translates into CASSLLVGQFF. The rearrangement links TRBV11-3 to TRBJ2-1; D gene unclear. This CDR3 has 11 residues. CDR1 SGHNT and CDR2 YENEEA come from the germline V gene. The V end was cut by 2 bases, the J end by 12 bases, with 8 bases between.

The DNA of the CDR3 is TGTGCCAGCAGCTTGGTGCCTAGCGGGGGGGCCTCAGAGCAGTTCTTC. As protein: CASSLVPSGGASEQFF. The chain has TRBV5-5 and TRBJ2-1, with TRBD2 matching over 12 bases. Germline CDR1 and CDR2: SGHKS and YYEKEE (reference sequence). J gave up 10 bases and V 0 bases, and 8 bases lay outside the gene matches. The length of the CDR3 is 16 residues.

The chain uses TRBV30 and TRBJ2-3; 14 positions match TRBD2. The CDR3 extends over 18 amino acids. CDR1 GTSNPN and CDR2 SVGIG come from the germline V gene (reference sequence). J lost 5 bases, V lost 1 base, and 11 bases had no gene match. CDR3 loop: CAWSGTETSGRAKDTQYF. The CDR3 coding sequence is TGTGCCTGGAGTGGAACTGAGACTAGCGGGAGGGCAAAAGATACGCAGTATTTT.

This chain connects TRBV9 to TRBJ2-1; D possibly corresponds to TRBD1 (5 bases). Looked up from germline, CDR1 is SGDLS and CDR2 is YYNGEE. This CDR3 comprises 16 residues. Trimming pared 0 bases from V and 3 bases from J, leaving 13 bases between. The chain's CDR3 is CASSVGANQGYNEQFF. The CDR3 nucleotides read TGTGCCAGCAGCGTAGGGGCCAATCAGGGCTACAATGAGCAGTTCTTC.

This rearrangement joins TRBV24-1 to TRBJ2-1; D ambiguous. Germline V gene lookup returns CDR1 KGHDR and CDR2 SFDVKD. The V end lost 0 bases, the J end lost 8 bases, and 4 bases lay between the germline ends. This CDR3 has 12 residues. The CDR3 region is CATSDLRYEQFF. For the CDR3, the DNA is TGTGCCACCAGTGATTTGCGTTATGAGCAGTTCTTC.

This clone occurred once. The rearrangement uses TRBV7-2 and TRBJ2-5; the D is unclear. Germline CDR1 reads SGHTA; CDR2 reads FQGNSA. CDR3 length: 14 amino acids. V was clipped by 2 bases and J by 2 bases, with 9 bases between them. CDR3 sequence reads: CASSLIAGQETQYF. DNA for the CDR3: TGTGCCAGCAGCTTAATAGCTGGTCAAGAGACCCAGTACTTC.

This clone was observed a handful of times. The chain has TRBV18 and TRBJ2-7; unclear D gene. Germline V gene lookup returns CDR1 KGHSH and CDR2 LQKENI. V lost 3 bases to trimming and J lost 5 bases, with 8 bases between them. CDR3 length: 12 residues. In nucleotides, the CDR3 is TGTGCCAGCTCACCTCTCGCGAACGAGCAGTACTTC. Its translation is CASSPLANEQYF.

J is TRBJ1-2 and V is TRBV15; D unclear. The CDR3 covers 14 residues. Germline CDR1 LNHNV, CDR2 YYDKDF (reference sequence). V lost 1 base, J lost 4 bases, and 10 bases lay in between. CDR3 sequence (DNA): TGTGCCACCAGCAGAGGACACGCTACCTATGGCTACACCTTC. It codes for CATSRGHATYGYTF. The full variable domain, with the rest looked up from reference TRBV15 and TRBJ1-2, is DAMVIQNPRYQVTQFGKPVTLSCSQTLNHNVMYWYQQKSSQAPKLLFHYYDKDFNNEADTPDNFQSRRPNTSFCFLDIRSPGLGDTAMYLCATSRGHATYGYTFGSGTRLTVV.

J is TRBJ1-1 and V is TRBV9; 8 nucleotides agree with TRBD1. Losses at the gene ends were 4 bases for V and 5 bases for J; bases not matched to a gene: 7. Germline CDR1 and CDR2: SGDLS and YYNGEE. CDR3 size: 14 residues. In DNA, the CDR3 is TGTGCCAGCAGCCTCCGGGACAGGACGACTGAAGCTTTCTTT. It codes for CASSLRDRTTEAFF.

The CDR3 protein is CASSFGTGREQYF. The CDR3, as DNA: TGTGCCAGCAGTTTTGGGACAGGGCGCGAGCAGTACTTC. The chain has TRBV12-3 or TRBV12-4 and TRBJ2-7; 9 bases line up with TRBD1. The CDR3 covers 13 residues. The junction had 3 bases not matched to a gene; V was cut back by 3 bases and J by 6 bases.

The chain uses TRBV10-1 and TRBJ1-2; D might be TRBD1 (6 bases). The length of the CDR3 is 15 residues. V lost 6 bases to trimming and J lost 3 bases, with 17 bases between them. Germline CDR1 and CDR2: WNHNN and SYGVQD (reference sequence). The CDR3 loop is CASSNVEGGDYGYTF. The DNA of the CDR3 is TGCGCCAGCAGCAACGTTGAGGGGGGTGACTATGGCTACACCTTC.

Regarding this clone: A read error may produce the germline difference seen at one junction end. The chain joins TRBV19 to TRBJ1-1; D gene ambiguous. Germline CDR1 reads LNHDA; CDR2 reads SQIVND (reference sequence). This CDR3 spans 11 amino acids. The CDR3 region has the DNA TGTGCCAGTAGTATAGATCTACGGCGGATCTTT. Encoded protein: CASSIDLRRIF.